Listed below are T cell receptor beta chains from one sample, sequenced in a study of beta chain features in type 1 diabetes. Data came from immunoSEQ multiplex PCR; TCRdb stores just in-frame clones and leaves some out. Among some 700,000 clones, 10% to 15% were seen once, and the ten largest hold less than 0.025%. What was sequenced was naive CD4+ T cells from blood. These receptors all stem from a young man with type 1 diabetes. Each CDR3 is given with its conserved first and last residue. Fields, in order: V gene, J gene, clone size, D gene, CDR3 protein, CDR3 DNA. A D gene is named only where the DNA matches it firmly. Clone size is given for some rows only: seen once, a few or many times, or a class if the clone is expanded.

TRBV7-9	TRBJ1-2	NA	NA	CASSLGGAYGYTF	TGTGCCAGCAGCTTAGGAGGTGCCTATGGCTACACCTTC
TRBV5-8	TRBJ1-6	few	NA	CASSLDRHNSPLHF	TGTGCCAGCAGCTTGGACAGACATAATTCACCCCTCCACTTT
TRBV7-2	TRBJ1-1	NA	NA	CASSSPLMNTEAFF	TGTGCCAGCAGCAGTCCTCTTATGAACACTGAAGCTTTCTTT
TRBV11-2	TRBJ1-1	NA	NA	CASSPQPVGNYAEAFF	TGTGCCAGCAGCCCGCAGCCGGTTGGGAATTACGCTGAAGCTTTCTTT
TRBV30	TRBJ1-5	few	NA	CAWSPAPGPLRINQPQHF	TGTGCCTGGAGTCCAGCTCCGGGGCCCCTTCGGATCAATCAGCCCCAGCATTTT
TRBV30	TRBJ1-5	few	NA	CAWSRRGASNQPQHF	TGTGCCTGGAGTCGGAGGGGCGCAAGCAATCAGCCCCAGCATTTT
TRBV6-5	TRBJ1-2	few	NA	CASSYKPGVYGYTF	TGTGCCAGCAGTTACAAGCCAGGGGTCTATGGCTACACCTTC
TRBV4-2	TRBJ2-4	once	NA	CASSPGDPGINIQYF	TGTGCCAGCAGCCCAGGGGACCCGGGGATAAACATTCAGTACTTC
TRBV28	TRBJ1-6	few	NA	CASRRGSISYNSPLHF	TGTGCCAGCAGGAGGGGCTCAATCTCCTATAATTCACCCCTCCACTTT
TRBV19	TRBJ1-5	NA	TRBD1	CASSKNRGGQPQHF	TGTGCCAGTAGTAAGAACAGGGGTGGTCAGCCCCAGCATTTT
TRBV30	TRBJ2-5	few	NA	CAWSVGGASRQETQYF	TGTGCCTGGAGTGTGGGCGGGGCTAGCAGGCAAGAGACCCAGTACTTC
TRBV2	TRBJ1-1	NA	NA	CASSETPPGENTEAFF	TGTGCCAGCAGTGAAACCCCCCCGGGAGAGAACACTGAAGCTTTCTTT
TRBV9	TRBJ1-1	NA	NA	CASSVAASMNTEAFF	TGTGCCAGCAGCGTAGCGGCCAGCATGAACACTGAAGCTTTCTTT
TRBV5-1	TRBJ1-1	NA	NA	CASSLVQGEAFF	TGCGCCAGCAGCTTGGTACAGGGTGAAGCTTTCTTT
TRBV7-6	TRBJ2-5	NA	TRBD2	CASSLGASGGETQYF	TGTGCCAGCAGCTTAGGGGCTAGCGGGGGCGAGACCCAGTACTTC
TRBV5-1	TRBJ1-1	few	NA	CASSSTVNTEAFF	TGCGCCAGCAGCTCGACGGTGAACACTGAAGCTTTCTTT
TRBV27	TRBJ1-2	few	TRBD1	CASSYQRDRSYGYTF	TGTGCCAGCAGCTACCAAAGGGACAGGAGCTATGGCTACACCTTC
TRBV5-6	TRBJ2-5	NA	TRBD2	CASSRQRGVLETQYF	TGTGCCAGCAGCCGTCAGCGGGGGGTGTTAGAGACCCAGTACTTC
TRBV18	TRBJ2-5	NA	NA	CASSPLRAQETQYF	TGTGCCAGCTCACCTTTGAGGGCGCAAGAGACCCAGTACTTC
TRBV19	TRBJ1-2	NA	NA	CASNPTQIIYGYTF	TGTGCCAGCAATCCAACACAGATTATCTATGGCTACACCTTC
TRBV2	TRBJ2-1	few	TRBD2	CASSGSGGAYNEQFF	TGTGCCAGCAGTGGAAGCGGGGGGGCCTACAATGAGCAGTTCTTC
TRBV14	TRBJ2-3	NA	NA	CASSQPEQGTSTDTQYF	TGTGCCAGCAGCCAACCTGAACAGGGTACCAGCACAGATACGCAGTATTTT
TRBV10-3	TRBJ2-7	NA	NA	CAISKGAGNEQYF	TGTGCCATCAGTAAGGGGGCGGGGAACGAGCAGTACTTC
TRBV30	TRBJ2-1	few	NA	CAWRGDSYNEQFF	TGTGCCTGGAGGGGGGATTCCTACAATGAGCAGTTCTTC
TRBV6-1	TRBJ1-2	NA	NA	CASRKSGADNYGYTF	TGTGCCAGCAGGAAGTCGGGGGCCGACAACTATGGCTACACCTTC
TRBV20-1	TRBJ1-1	NA	NA	CSARRPTEAFF	TGCAGTGCTAGACGCCCCACTGAAGCTTTCTTT
TRBV9	TRBJ2-7	NA	TRBD2	CASGEGRTYEQYF	TGTGCCAGCGGGGAGGGCCGGACCTACGAGCAGTACTTC
TRBV13	TRBJ2-5	NA	NA	CASSARGETQYF	TGTGCCAGCAGCGCTAGGGGAGAGACCCAGTACTTC
TRBV15	TRBJ1-1	few	NA	CATSRDSFYTEAFF	TGTGCCACCAGCAGGGACAGTTTCTACACTGAAGCTTTCTTT
TRBV2	TRBJ2-7	few	NA	CASSEDDSYEQYF	TGTGCCAGCAGTGAAGACGACTCCTACGAGCAGTACTTC
TRBV20-1	TRBJ2-3	NA	NA	CSASRDTQYF	TGCAGTGCTAGCCGGGATACGCAGTATTTT
TRBV6-5	TRBJ1-6	few	NA	CASSWLQVNSPLHF	TGTGCCAGCAGTTGGTTACAGGTTAATTCACCCCTCCACTTT
TRBV5-1	TRBJ1-1	few	NA	CASSLLGQDDTEAFF	TGCGCCAGCAGCTTGTTGGGGCAGGATGACACTGAAGCTTTCTTT